These 19 T cell receptor beta chains came from one sample sequenced in a study of CD8 T cells in ankylosing spondylitis (dated by TCRdb to 2016 to 2017). The library relied on 5' RACE. The sequencing machine was an Illumina HiSeq 2500. Using fastp trimming at Q25 and MiXCR clonotype assembly, TCRdb reanalyzed the public sequencing data and kept in-frame beta chains. Under each unique CDR3 protein, matching rows form one entry showing the most common genes and DNA. Recorded for this sample are approximately 340,000 distinct CDR3 sequences; around 15% of them occurred a single time. The ten largest clones capture approximately 1.1% of the sample. The specimen was blood, either unsorted or a sorted T cell fraction (not recorded which). The receptors come from a male donor with ankylosing spondylitis or in good health (not recorded which).

V and J are TRBV2 and TRBJ2-7; D might be TRBD1 (5 bases). This CDR3 is 14 amino acids long. Looked up from germline, CDR1 is SNHLY and CDR2 is FYNNEI. With 7 bases removed from V and 1 base from J, the gap between germline ends came to 14 bases. CDR3 amino acids: CASNRQKSSYEQYF. The DNA of the CDR3 is TGTGCCAGCAATAGACAGAAGTCTTCCTACGAGCAGTACTTC.

The chain joins TRBV5-1 to TRBJ2-1; 7 nucleotides match TRBD2. The CDR3 is made up of 14 amino acids. The trim removed 7 bases at V and 0 bases at J, leaving 4 bases unmatched. Germline V lookup: CDR1 SGHRS, CDR2 YFSETQ. The CDR3 region has the DNA TGCGCCAGCCGTACTAGCGACTCCTACAATGAGCAGTTCTTC. Encoded protein: CASRTSDSYNEQFF.

The CDR3 coding sequence is TGCAGTGCTAGAGATTTGAAGGGGCGCGGGTATGGCTACACCTTC. It yields the protein CSARDLKGRGYGYTF. This chain joins TRBV20-1 and TRBJ1-2, with D possibly being TRBD1 (5 bases). Germline CDR1 reads DFQATT; CDR2 reads SNEGSKA (reference sequence). Trimming left V 0 bases short and J 5 bases short, with 16 bases between. The CDR3 runs to 15 residues.

V is TRBV7-9 and J is TRBJ2-2; D might be TRBD2 (7 bases). The CDR3 spans 16 residues. V was pared by 7 bases and J by 0 bases, with 15 bases between. Germline values: CDR1 SEHNR, CDR2 FQNEAQ (reference sequence). CDR3 amino acids: CASIRGGGPNTGELFF. The CDR3, as DNA: TGTGCCAGCATCCGAGGGGGGGGCCCGAACACCGGGGAGCTGTTTTTT. The full variable domain, rest sourced from reference TRBV7-9 and TRBJ2-2, is DTGVSQNPRHKITKRGQNVTFRCDPISEHNRLYWYRQTLGQGPEFLTYFQNEAQLEKSRLLSDRFSAERPKGSFSTLEIQRTEQGDSAMYLCASIRGGGPNTGELFFGEGSRLTVL.

This clonotype was detected a few times. This chain joins TRBV5-1 and TRBJ1-3, with D perhaps matching TRBD1 (6 bases). The V end lost 1 base, the J end lost 5 bases, and 13 bases lay between the germline ends. The CDR3 is 15 amino acids. From germline, CDR1 is SGHRS and CDR2 YFSETQ. This CDR3 reads CASSLNAGQRNTIYF. Here the CDR3 DNA reads TGCGCCAGCAGCTTGAATGCGGGACAAAGAAACACCATATATTTT.

This rearrangement joins TRBV20-1 to TRBJ2-7, with 7 bases that match TRBD1. CDR1 DFQATT and CDR2 SNEGSKA come from the germline V gene (reference sequence). The junction had 13 bases not matched to a gene; V was cut back by 5 bases and J by 3 bases. This CDR3 region has 15 residues. The CDR3 reads CSASRTTGTIYEQYF. CDR3 nucleotides: TGCAGTGCTTCCCGGACGACAGGGACAATCTACGAGCAGTACTTC.

Here the CDR3 reads CASSQEEAGIYEQYF. The CDR3 DNA follows: TGCGCCAGCAGCCAAGAGGAGGCGGGAATCTACGAGCAGTACTTC. V and J are TRBV4-1 and TRBJ2-7, with D perhaps TRBD2 (6 bases). V lost 0 bases to trimming and J lost 3 bases, with 12 bases between them. Per the germline V gene, CDR1 is MGHRA and CDR2 is YSYEKL. The CDR3 spans 15 residues.

The chain recombines TRBV12-3 or TRBV12-4 with TRBJ2-3; D assignment may be TRBD1 or TRBD2 (5 bases each). The germline V and J ends were trimmed by 2 bases and 4 bases, with 10 bases remaining between them. This CDR3 is built from 14 residues. The CDR3 loop reads CASSLIRGADTQYF. The CDR3 nucleotides are TGTGCCAGCAGTTTAATTCGGGGCGCAGATACGCAGTATTTT.

This clonotype was detected only once. The chain uses TRBV15 and TRBJ2-4; 7 nucleotides agree with TRBD2. CDR3 length: 15 amino acids. Germline assignment: CDR1 LNHNV and CDR2 YYDKDF (reference sequence). Trimming cost V 3 bases and J 6 bases; bases outside gene matches: 8. The DNA of the CDR3 is TGTGCCACCAGCAGGATGACTAGCCTAGGAAACATTCAGTACTTC. This codes for CATSRMTSLGNIQYF.

V usage is TRBV5-4 and J usage is TRBJ2-1, with a possible D match to TRBD2 (5 bases). Trimming pared 7 bases from V and 0 bases from J, leaving 17 bases between. CDR1 SGHNT and CDR2 YYREEE come from the germline V gene (reference sequence). The CDR3 totals 16 residues. DNA for the CDR3: TGTGCCAGCGCAGGACTTAGCTCAAGCTCCTACAATGAGCAGTTCTTC. This codes for CASAGLSSSSYNEQFF.

The chain carries TRBV5-1 and TRBJ2-1, with TRBD2 identical over 9 bases. The V gene's germline CDR1 is SGHRS and CDR2 YFSETQ. Losses at the gene ends were 0 bases for V and 7 bases for J; bases not matched to a gene: 5. This CDR3 is built from 15 residues. DNA of the CDR3: TGCGCCAGCAGCTTGGCGGCTAGCGGGAAAAATGAGCAGTTCTTC. Translating it yields CASSLAASGKNEQFF.

This sequence joins TRBV12-3 or TRBV12-4 and TRBJ2-7; maybe TRBD1 (6 bases). This CDR3 has 13 residues. Trimming removed 6 bases at V and 3 bases at J, with 12 bases between. CDR3 sequence reads: CASRFSDSYEQYF. DNA for the CDR3: TGTGCCAGCAGATTTTCGGACAGCTACGAGCAGTACTTC.

The gene calls are TRBV25-1 and TRBJ2-3, with TRBD2 matching 8 bases. CDR1 and CDR2 from the germline V gene are MGHDK and SYGVNS. There are 15 residues in the CDR3. After removal of 5 bases from V and 3 bases from J, the junction contained 7 bases not matched to a gene. CDR3 coding DNA: TGTGCCAGCAGTAGGGGGAGCGGGGGAACAGATACGCAGTATTTT. This encodes CASSRGSGGTDTQYF.

This clonotype showed up just a few times. The chain has TRBV3-1 and TRBJ2-2, with 7 bases identical to TRBD1. Germline CDR1 LGHDT, CDR2 YNNKEL (reference sequence). The CDR3 totals 15 residues. V lost 3 bases and J lost 2; bases outside the gene matches: 3. This chain's CDR3 is CASSHIGGNTGELFF. CDR3 nucleotide sequence: TGTGCCAGCAGCCATATAGGGGGCAACACCGGGGAGCTGTTTTTT.

V gene TRBV5-1 combines with J gene TRBJ2-1; D possibly corresponds to TRBD2 (6 bases). This CDR3 region has 14 residues. Per germline, CDR1 SGHRS and CDR2 YFSETQ. V lost 4 bases and J lost 4, with 12 bases in between. The DNA for the CDR3 is TGCGCCAGCAGCAAGGGCGGGGTTTACAATGAGCAGTTCTTC. Its translation: CASSKGGVYNEQFF.

The chain uses TRBV6-1 and TRBJ2-7, with D perhaps matching TRBD1 or TRBD2 (5 bases each). Per germline, CDR1 MNHNS and CDR2 SASEGT. The CDR3 has 16 residues. Trimming pared 8 bases from V and 3 bases from J, leaving 23 bases between. Here the CDR3 reads CASLSPDTRLLYEQYF. CDR3 DNA sequence: TGTGCCAGCCTGTCTCCGGACACGCGACTACTCTACGAGCAGTACTTC.

This clonotype has more than one count but fewer than ten. The V call is TRBV12-3 or TRBV12-4, the J call TRBJ2-1; no definite D call. V was cut by 3 bases and J by 12 bases, with 9 bases left in between. The CDR3 totals 11 residues. The CDR3 sequence: CASSLERWQFF. In DNA form, the CDR3 reads TGTGCCAGCAGTTTGGAGAGGTGGCAGTTCTTC.

This chain uses TRBV3-1 with TRBJ2-1; TRBD2 matches at 8 bases. V lost 3 bases, J lost 10 bases, and 17 bases stayed unmatched. The CDR3 covers 17 residues. Per germline, CDR1 LGHDT and CDR2 YNNKEL (reference sequence). DNA for the CDR3: TGTGCCAGCAGCCACGGATCCGGGACTAGGAGGGGGGGGGAGCAGTTCTTC. Its translation is CASSHGSGTRRGGEQFF.

The chain couples TRBV6-6 to TRBJ2-1; D may correspond to TRBD1 or TRBD2 (5 bases each). The CDR3 is 12 residues long. Germline-derived CDR1 and CDR2 are MNHNY and SVGAGI (reference sequence). Trimming stripped 10 bases from V and 4 bases from J, with 11 bases between. The CDR3 here is CATNGAYNEQFF. CDR3 in DNA: TGTGCCACTAACGGGGCATACAATGAGCAGTTCTTC.